Following are 17 T cell receptor beta chains from one sample sequenced in a study of regulatory T cells in long-lasting Graves disease. Stated time point: newly diagnosed GD, antithyroid drugs for less than 3 months. With RNA extracted from PBMCs as input, the TCR library was made. iRepertoire HTBI primers and Arm-PCR of CDR3 regions built TCR beta libraries. TCRdb passed the multiplex PCR reads through MiXCR, listing each CDR3 protein once. The table lists about 200,000 distinct CDR3 sequences, about 17% of them singletons. The sample consisted of peripheral blood mononuclear cells (PBMCs), taken at new diagnosis, from a patient treated with antithyroid drugs. The source is a female donor with Graves disease.

There are many counts of this clonotype. The chain carries TRBV29-1 and TRBJ1-2; the D is unclear. The CDR3 covers 10 residues. Germline loops: CDR1 SQVTM, CDR2 ANQGSEA. With 6 bases removed from V and 6 bases from J, the gap between germline ends came to 8 bases. CDR3 nucleotides: TGCAGCGTAAAATTTGATGGCTACACCTTC. This encodes CSVKFDGYTF.

Ten or more counts support this clonotype. The chain employs TRBV18 and TRBJ2-1; 9 bases are a match to TRBD1. V lost 2 bases to trimming and J lost 0 bases; unmatched junction nucleotides: 2. In germline, CDR1 is KGHSH, CDR2 LQKENI. This CDR3 comprises 16 residues. The CDR3 loop reads CASSPGQGRSYNEQFF. DNA of the CDR3: TGTGCCAGCTCACCAGGACAGGGGCGCTCCTACAATGAGCAGTTCTTC.

This clonotype was observed many times. The V call is TRBV7-9, the J call TRBJ2-7; no firm D call. Germline values: CDR1 SEHNR, CDR2 FQNEAQ (reference sequence). The ends were cut back, 5 bases at V and 0 bases at J, with 14 bases in the middle. This CDR3 region has 15 residues. The CDR3 nucleotides are TGTGCCAGCAGCCGTGAAAGGCCGAGCTCCTACGAGCAGTACTTC. This translates into CASSRERPSSYEQYF.

This clonotype was detected many times. The chain uses TRBV24-1 and TRBJ2-5; 13 positions agree with TRBD2. The CDR3 is 19 residues long. Per germline, CDR1 KGHDR and CDR2 SFDVKD. The V segment lost 3 bases and the J segment 3 bases; nucleotides outside the gene matches: 12. In DNA, the CDR3 is TGTGCCACCAGTGATCGGACTAGCGGGAGTATCAGTGGGAAAGAGACCCAGTACTTC. The encoded protein is CATSDRTSGSISGKETQYF.

This clonotype occurred many times. This chain links TRBV30 with TRBJ2-1; D unresolved. Germline assignment: CDR1 GTSNPN and CDR2 SVGIG (reference sequence). V lost 4 bases to trimming and J lost 9 bases, with 19 bases between them. This CDR3 has 14 amino acids. CDR3 residues: CAWTPPRHVAEQFF. The DNA of the CDR3 is TGTGCCTGGACCCCCCCTCGGCACGTGGCTGAGCAGTTCTTC.

The gene calls are TRBV5-6 and TRBJ2-1, with unresolved D. From germline, CDR1 is SGHDT and CDR2 YYEEEE. Trimming removed 4 bases at V and 7 bases at J, with 9 bases between. The CDR3 spans 12 residues. The CDR3 bases are TGTGCCAGCAGCCGGCCAGTGAATGAGCAGTTCTTC. As protein: CASSRPVNEQFF.

At least ten counts were recorded for this clonotype. The chain employs TRBV7-3 and TRBJ2-3; D unclear. The CDR3 spans 14 residues. V lost 2 bases, J lost 2 bases, and 8 bases lay in between. The germline CDR1 and CDR2 sequences are SGHTA and FQGTGA. CDR3 protein: CASSLGPTTDTQYF. CDR3 nucleotides: TGTGCCAGCAGCTTAGGTCCAACCACAGATACGCAGTATTTT.

In its sample, this clonotype was seen many times. The rearrangement uses TRBV7-3 and TRBJ1-2, with D possibly matching TRBD1 (5 bases). Germline V gene data show CDR1 as SGHTA and CDR2 as FQGTGA. V lost 5 bases and J 2 bases, leaving 9 bases between the germline ends. This CDR3 has 13 amino acids. In DNA, the CDR3 is TGTGCCAGCAGCACGGGACCCAACTATGGCTACACCTTC. It is translated as CASSTGPNYGYTF.

This clonotype was detected ten times or more. The genes are TRBV28 and TRBJ2-1; 10 nucleotides match TRBD1. The CDR3 has 14 residues. CDR1 is MDHEN and CDR2 is SYDVKM in the germline V gene. After removal of 10 bases from V and 5 bases from J, the junction contained 8 bases not matched to a gene. The CDR3, as DNA: TGTGCCATCCGGCCGGGACAGGGGAACAATGAGCAGTTCTTC. Amino acid sequence: CAIRPGQGNNEQFF. Filled out from reference TRBV28 and TRBJ2-1, the complete variable domain reads DVKVTQSSRYLVKRTGEKVFLECVQDMDHENMFWYRQDPGLGLRLIYFSYDVKMKEKGDIPEGYSVSREKKERFSLILESASTNQTSMYLCAIRPGQGNNEQFFGPGTRLTVL.

In regard to this clonotype: A far bigger clonotype differs at one base, so this is likely a read error. The missing conserved phenylalanine or tryptophan at the end of this CDR3 makes a read error likely. The gene calls are TRBV28 and TRBJ2-1; weak D call: TRBD1 (5 bases). The J call may be incorrect, as the DNA end agrees better with TRBJ2-5. The length of the CDR3 is 15 residues. The germline V gene has CDR1 MDHEN and CDR2 SYDVKM. For the CDR3, the DNA is TGTGCCAGCACCATAGGTGGCAGGGTAAGGGCGACCCAGTACCTC. It translates to CASTIGGRVRATQYL.

The V gene is TRBV7-9, the J gene TRBJ2-2; tentative D call: TRBD2 (5 bases). The germline CDR1 and CDR2 sequences are SEHNR and FQNEAQ (reference sequence). This CDR3 has 16 amino acids. Trimming cost V 6 bases and J 0 bases, with 14 bases left between them. CDR3 in amino acids: CASRLGGQTNTGELFF. As DNA, the CDR3 is TGTGCCAGCAGACTAGGCGGTCAGACGAACACCGGGGAGCTGTTTTTT.

The rearrangement uses TRBV24-1 and TRBJ1-2, with D uncertain. CDR3 length: 13 residues. CDR1 is KGHDR and CDR2 is SFDVKD in the germline V gene. Trimming stripped 4 bases from V and 0 bases from J, with 5 bases between. The CDR3 DNA sequence: TGTGCCACCAGTGAGGACTCTAACTATGGCTACACCTTC. Protein sequence: CATSEDSNYGYTF.

This clonotype was observed many times. V usage is TRBV11-2 and J usage is TRBJ2-1; possibly TRBD1 for D (5 bases). CDR3 size: 13 residues. Germline assignment: CDR1 SGHAT and CDR2 FQNNGV. Trimming took off 0 bases at V and 9 bases at J, with 9 bases between the two ends. CDR3 residues: CASSLDRVVEQFF. The CDR3 DNA reads TGTGCCAGCAGCTTAGACAGGGTAGTTGAGCAGTTCTTC.

This clonotype was picked up many times. This chain uses TRBV6-2 or TRBV6-3 with TRBJ1-5; D ambiguous. V lost 5 bases, J lost 7 bases, and 9 bases lay in between. Looked up from germline, CDR1 is MNHEY and CDR2 is SVGEGT. CDR3 length: 12 amino acids. CDR3 DNA: TGTGCCAGCAGTCCTCTAGTCCAGCCCCAGCATTTT. It translates to CASSPLVQPQHF.

Notes on this clonotype: This may arise from a read error, as a much more abundant clone is one base away. The conserved phenylalanine or tryptophan is not found at the CDR3 terminus, so this likely reflects a read error. The chain combines TRBV5-5 with TRBJ2-3; the match to TRBD1 covers 7 bases. The J call could be wrong; TRBJ1-1 is a better fit for the DNA end. The germline gives CDR1 SGHKS, CDR2 YYEKEE (reference sequence). This CDR3 is built from 14 residues. In DNA form, the CDR3 reads TGTGCCAGCAGCCCAACAGGGGTTGACACTGAAGCTTTCCTT. Translation: CASSPTGVDTEAFL.

The table lists this clonotype with many counts. The gene calls are TRBV6-1 and TRBJ2-7, with a possible D match to TRBD1 (6 bases). The length of the CDR3 is 14 residues. The germline V gene has CDR1 MNHNS and CDR2 SASEGT. The V end was cut by 5 bases, the J end by 2 bases, with 13 bases between. The CDR3 reads CASSTDRPPYEQYF. The DNA for the CDR3 is TGTGCCAGCAGTACCGACAGGCCTCCCTACGAGCAGTACTTC.

This clonotype has a handful of counts. This chain links TRBV28 with TRBJ2-7; D remains ambiguous. The CDR3 runs to 12 residues. CDR1 and CDR2 from the germline V gene are MDHEN and SYDVKM. V lost 5 bases and J lost 5, with 10 bases in between. DNA of the CDR3: TGTGCCAGCAGTCCCACTTTTGACGAGCAGTACTTC. Its translation is CASSPTFDEQYF.